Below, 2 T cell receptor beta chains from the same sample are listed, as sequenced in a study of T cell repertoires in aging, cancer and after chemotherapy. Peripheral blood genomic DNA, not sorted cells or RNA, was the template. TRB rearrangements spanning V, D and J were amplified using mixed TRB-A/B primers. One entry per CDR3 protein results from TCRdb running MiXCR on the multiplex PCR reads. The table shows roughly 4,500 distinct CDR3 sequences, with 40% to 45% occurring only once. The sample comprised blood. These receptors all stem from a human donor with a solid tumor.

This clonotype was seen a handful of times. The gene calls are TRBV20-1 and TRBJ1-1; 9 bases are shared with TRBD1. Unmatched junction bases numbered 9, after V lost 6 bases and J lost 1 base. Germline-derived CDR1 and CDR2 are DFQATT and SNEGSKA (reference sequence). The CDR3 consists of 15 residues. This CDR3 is CSASSPGQGNTEAFF. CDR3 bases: TGCAGTGCCAGTAGCCCGGGACAGGGGAACACTGAAGCTTTCTTT.

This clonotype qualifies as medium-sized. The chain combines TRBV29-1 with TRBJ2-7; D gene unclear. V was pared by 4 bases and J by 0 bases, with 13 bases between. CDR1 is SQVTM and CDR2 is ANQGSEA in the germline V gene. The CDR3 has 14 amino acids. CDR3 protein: CSVVNLEHSYEQYF. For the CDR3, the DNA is TGCAGCGTTGTGAATTTAGAGCACTCCTACGAGCAGTACTTC.